The 15 T cell receptor beta chains given below trace back to one sample, sequenced in a study of T cells after yellow fever vaccination. TCRdb recomputed calls from the 5' RACE reads with MiXCR, one row per CDR3 protein. The sample yields 250,000 to 300,000 distinct CDR3 sequences, over 4.5% seen once. The source was CD4+ T cells sorted from PBMCs, collected on the day of the yellow fever booster vaccination. The receptors stem from a man between 18 and 29 years old who received the YFV17D yellow fever vaccine.

This chain links TRBV12-3 or TRBV12-4 with TRBJ1-5; D is undetermined. V lost 5 bases to trimming and J lost 5 bases, with 10 bases between them. The CDR3 loop spans 13 amino acids. DNA of the CDR3: TGTGCCAGCAGTCTCCGGGTTGATCAGCCCCAGCATTTT. Encoded protein: CASSLRVDQPQHF.

Ten or more counts support this clonotype. The chain joins TRBV5-1 to TRBJ2-1; D is undetermined. The CDR3 runs 12 residues. Trimming stripped 0 bases from V and 10 bases from J, with 8 bases between. The V gene's germline CDR1 is SGHRS and CDR2 YFSETQ. DNA for the CDR3: TGCGCCAGCAGCTTGGACTGGCGGGAGCAGTTCTTC. Its translation: CASSLDWREQFF.

J is TRBJ2-1 and V is TRBV7-9; D is unclear. CDR3 length: 12 residues. The V gene's germline CDR1 is SEHNR and CDR2 FQNEAQ (reference sequence). With 3 bases removed from V and 10 bases from J, the gap between germline ends came to 10 bases. In nucleotides, the CDR3 is TGTGCCAGCAGCTTGCTAGACGGGGAGCAGTTCTTC. This encodes CASSLLDGEQFF.

This clonotype was detected many times. The gene calls are TRBV7-2 and TRBJ1-1; D remains ambiguous. Germline CDR1 is SGHTA and CDR2 is FQGNSA. CDR3 size: 13 residues. V was shortened by 5 bases and J by 4 bases, with 11 bases between the two germline ends. CDR3 sequence: CASSPGVSTEAFF. The CDR3 bases are TGTGCCAGCAGCCCCGGGGTGAGCACTGAAGCTTTCTTT. Variable domain in full (rest from reference TRBV7-2 and TRBJ1-1): GAGVSQSPSNKVTEKGKDVELRCDPISGHTALYWYRQSLGQGLEFLIYFQGNSAPDKSGLPSDRFSAERTGGSVSTLTIQRTQQEDSAVYLCASSPGVSTEAFFGQGTRLTVV.

V and J are TRBV4-2 and TRBJ2-5, with 9 nucleotides matching TRBD2. There are 17 residues in the CDR3. V shed 6 bases and J 3 bases; nucleotides not matched to a gene: 14. Per germline, CDR1 LGHNA and CDR2 YNFKEQ. The CDR3 reads CASRPWKGGGAEETQYF. The CDR3 DNA reads TGTGCCAGCAGGCCCTGGAAGGGCGGGGGGGCGGAAGAGACCCAGTACTTC.

There are a few counts of this clonotype. The V and J genes are TRBV5-4 and TRBJ1-5, with TRBD1 matching 8 bases. The length of the CDR3 is 15 residues. The ends lost 4 bases at V and 3 bases at J; junction bases unmatched: 6. CDR1 SGHNT and CDR2 YYREEE come from the germline V gene (reference sequence). CDR3: CASSTGTGYNQPQHF. CDR3 bases: TGTGCCAGCAGCACCGGGACAGGTTACAATCAGCCCCAGCATTTT.

This chain uses TRBV7-2 with TRBJ2-5, with D hard to call. CDR1 SGHTA and CDR2 FQGNSA come from the germline V gene. V gave up 3 bases and J gave up 4 bases, with 9 bases separating them. This CDR3 has 13 amino acids. CDR3 DNA: TGTGCCAGCAGCTTCGTGGATGCAGAGACCCAGTACTTC. Protein product: CASSFVDAETQYF.

This clonotype was observed many times. The chain recombines TRBV7-2 with TRBJ2-5, with D unresolved. Germline assignment: CDR1 SGHTA and CDR2 FQGNSA. V was clipped by 10 bases and J by 0 bases, with 9 bases between them. This CDR3 is 12 amino acids long. CDR3 nucleotide sequence: TGTGCCATTGGTAGTTACCAAGAGACCCAGTACTTC. This codes for CAIGSYQETQYF.

This clonotype was detected many times. The rearrangement uses TRBV3-1 and TRBJ2-7; D might be TRBD2 (5 bases). Looked up from germline, CDR1 is LGHDT and CDR2 is YNNKEL (reference sequence). The CDR3 has 14 amino acids. The V end was cut by 3 bases, the J end by 5 bases, with 14 bases between. DNA of the CDR3: TGTGCCAGCAGCCAGGCCGGGAATGGGCACGAGCAGTACTTC. It encodes CASSQAGNGHEQYF.

This clonotype was seen only a few times. The chain carries TRBV11-2 and TRBJ1-6, with D uncertain. Trimming removed 0 bases at V and 10 bases at J, with 10 bases between. The CDR3 loop spans 14 amino acids. Germline-derived CDR1 and CDR2 are SGHAT and FQNNGV. Here the CDR3 reads CASSLEPLRSPLHF. CDR3 bases: TGTGCCAGCAGCTTAGAACCCCTTAGGTCACCCCTCCACTTT.

In its sample, this clonotype was seen many times. The chain has TRBV6-5 and TRBJ2-3; TRBD2 is a possible D gene (5 bases). Germline CDR1 and CDR2: MNHEY and SVGAGI. V was trimmed by 0 bases and J by 7 bases, leaving 20 bases between them. The CDR3 has 17 amino acids. The CDR3: CASSYSPFVSSGNTQYF. CDR3 DNA sequence: TGTGCCAGCAGTTACTCCCCCTTCGTGTCGTCGGGGAATACGCAGTATTTT.

This clonotype was counted at least ten times. The chain recombines TRBV4-1 with TRBJ1-4; 7 bases are a match to TRBD1. The CDR3 spans 15 residues. After removal of 0 bases from V and 7 bases from J, the junction contained 5 bases not matched to a gene. The germline V gene encodes CDR1 MGHRA and CDR2 YSYEKL. The CDR3 sequence is CASSQENRGFEKLFF. The CDR3 bases are TGCGCCAGCAGCCAAGAAAACAGGGGTTTTGAAAAACTGTTTTTT.

This clonotype was seen many times. The V call is TRBV12-3 or TRBV12-4, the J call TRBJ2-2, with no clear D. Trimming pared 5 bases from V and 6 bases from J, leaving 19 bases between. The CDR3 sequence is 16 residues long. The CDR3 DNA reads as TGTGCCAGCAGTCCCGGAAAGGGCCCGGTGGCCGGGGAGCTGTTTTTT. Amino acids: CASSPGKGPVAGELFF.

At least ten counts were recorded for this clonotype. The chain employs TRBV15 and TRBJ1-1; D not certain. The CDR3 extends over 14 amino acids. The germline V gene encodes CDR1 LNHNV and CDR2 YYDKDF (reference sequence). Trimming stripped 0 bases from V and 0 bases from J, with 5 bases between. Here the CDR3 reads CATSRDFLNTEAFF. The CDR3 DNA reads as TGTGCCACCAGCAGAGATTTTCTGAACACTGAAGCTTTCTTT.

V and J are TRBV19 and TRBJ2-1; 9 nucleotides line up with TRBD2. The CDR3 is 15 amino acids. J gave up 7 bases and V 4 bases, and 8 bases lay outside the gene matches. Per germline, CDR1 LNHDA and CDR2 SQIVND (reference sequence). CDR3 region: CASSKGLALMNEQFF. The CDR3 DNA is TGTGCCAGTAGTAAAGGACTAGCGTTGATGAATGAGCAGTTCTTC.